The 19 T cell receptor beta chains reported below all come from one sample, sequenced in a study of shared clonotypes between healthy human individuals. TCRdb's table, derived via immunoSEQ multiplex PCR, lists solely in-frame clones and lacks some. Of about 2.5 million clones in the sample, about nine tenths were seen once. Source material: naive CD4+ T cells from PBMCs. Subset: CD45RA+ positively selected. These receptors were collected from a man in his late teens or twenties in good health. Some clones in this sample may be carry-over from other donors' samples.

J is TRBJ1-2 and V is TRBV7-9; D is uncertain. The CDR3 is made up of 11 amino acids. The V and J ends lost 1 base and 7 bases respectively, with 4 bases between them. Per the germline V gene, CDR1 is SEHNR and CDR2 is FQNEAQ (reference sequence). The CDR3: CASSLVAGYTF. The CDR3 nucleotides are TGTGCCAGCAGCTTAGTGGCTGGCTACACCTTC.

The chain links TRBV5-1 to TRBJ2-2; D gene uncertain. Trimming removed 0 bases at V and 5 bases at J, with 14 bases between. Germline V CDR1 and CDR2: SGHRS, YFSETQ. This CDR3 has 16 amino acids. The CDR3 DNA reads TGCGCCAGCAGCTTGGGCAACGGAGTCGTAACCGGGGAGCTGTTTTTT. Translated, it gives CASSLGNGVVTGELFF.

The rearrangement uses TRBV5-1 and TRBJ1-4; D possibly corresponds to TRBD1 (5 bases). Per germline, CDR1 SGHRS and CDR2 YFSETQ. CDR3 size: 15 residues. Trimming cost V 3 bases and J 4 bases, with 13 bases left between them. CDR3 sequence: CASSSGDGVNEKLFF. The CDR3 region has the DNA TGCGCCAGCAGCTCGGGGGATGGGGTTAATGAAAAACTGTTTTTT.

The rearrangement uses TRBV20-1 and TRBJ1-1; D is possibly TRBD1 (5 bases). V lost 7 bases to trimming and J lost 5 bases, with 11 bases between them. The CDR3 is 11 residues long. The V gene's germline CDR1 is DFQATT and CDR2 SNEGSKA (reference sequence). This CDR3 reads CSVSKGTEAFF. CDR3 coding DNA: TGCAGTGTTTCGAAGGGGACTGAAGCTTTCTTT.

V usage is TRBV6-1 and J usage is TRBJ2-3; 7 bases align to TRBD2. V lost 1 base to trimming and J lost 0 bases; unmatched junction nucleotides: 4. The CDR3 contains 16 residues. Per germline, CDR1 MNHNS and CDR2 SASEGT. CDR3 amino acids: CASSEEGLPSTDTQYF. In nucleotides, the CDR3 is TGTGCCAGCAGTGAAGAGGGACTACCTAGCACAGATACGCAGTATTTT.

The rearrangement joins TRBV11-2 to TRBJ2-7, with D uncertain. The CDR3 runs 14 residues. V dropped 0 bases and J dropped 6 bases, with 12 bases sitting between them. Germline loops: CDR1 SGHAT, CDR2 FQNNGV. For the CDR3, the DNA is TGTGCCAGCAGCTTAGATTCGCCTCTCGGCGAGCAGTACTTC. Amino acids: CASSLDSPLGEQYF.

This chain links TRBV5-6 with TRBJ1-5; D possibly corresponds to TRBD1 (6 bases). V lost 2 bases and J 7 bases, leaving 13 bases between the germline ends. The germline V gene has CDR1 SGHDT and CDR2 YYEEEE. CDR3 size: 14 residues. CDR3 in DNA: TGTGCCAGCAGCTTCCGGGGGGCTAGGCAGCCCCAGCATTTT. It translates to CASSFRGARQPQHF.

The J gene is TRBJ2-2, the V gene TRBV7-3, with TRBD1 matching over 9 bases. The CDR3 extends over 18 amino acids. Germline V gene sequence: CDR1 SGHTA, CDR2 FQGTGA. Unmatched junction bases numbered 7, after V lost 0 bases and J lost 2 bases. The CDR3 is CASSLTHETGGNTGELFF. DNA for the CDR3: TGTGCCAGCAGCTTAACACACGAAACAGGGGGCAACACCGGGGAGCTGTTTTTT.

J is TRBJ1-5 and V is TRBV15; D perhaps matches TRBD1 (5 bases). The CDR3 extends over 15 amino acids. The V gene lost 0 bases and the J gene lost 9 bases, with 15 bases spanning the gap. CDR1 LNHNV and CDR2 YYDKDF come from the germline V gene (reference sequence). In DNA form, the CDR3 reads TGTGCCACCAGCAGAGATAGGGCCCCCAGGGCGCCCCAGCATTTT. Translating it yields CATSRDRAPRAPQHF.

This chain connects TRBV28 to TRBJ1-2, with D possibly matching TRBD1 (5 bases). The V and J ends lost 3 bases and 5 bases respectively, with 13 bases between them. In germline, CDR1 is MDHEN, CDR2 SYDVKM. This CDR3 has 14 amino acids. The CDR3 nucleotides are TGTGCCAGCAGTTTTGGCCAAAGGGGATATGGCTACACCTTC. It encodes CASSFGQRGYGYTF.

The V and J genes are TRBV19 and TRBJ2-1; 11 bases are shared with TRBD2. Trimming removed 7 bases from V and 6 bases from J; junction bases left unmatched: 8. CDR3 length equals 15 residues. CDR1 and CDR2 (germline): LNHDA, SQIVND (reference sequence). The CDR3 loop is CASKIAGGQPNEQFF. DNA of the CDR3: TGTGCCAGTAAGATAGCGGGAGGGCAGCCCAATGAGCAGTTCTTC. Full variable domain (rest looked up from reference TRBV19 and TRBJ2-1): DGGITQSPKYLFRKEGQNVTLSCEQNLNHDAMYWYRQDPGQGLRLIYYSQIVNDFQKGDIAEGYSVSREKKESFPLTVTSAQKNPTAFYLCASKIAGGQPNEQFFGPGTRLTVL.

This clone was seen more than once but under ten times. The chain is built from TRBV19 and TRBJ1-1, with D uncertain. From germline, CDR1 is LNHDA and CDR2 SQIVND (reference sequence). The CDR3 contains 14 residues. Trimming took off 3 bases at V and 2 bases at J, with 10 bases between the two ends. CDR3 loop: CASSIPPGNTEAFF. DNA for the CDR3: TGTGCCAGTAGTATCCCGCCGGGAAACACTGAAGCTTTCTTT.

This clone was found once. The sample has other DNA sequences that encode this CDR3 too. CDR3 amino acids: CASSVLGGSTDTQYF. CDR3 nucleotides: TGTGCCAGCAGCGTTCTAGGGGGTAGCACAGATACGCAGTATTTT. V is TRBV9 and J is TRBJ2-3; possible D gene TRBD1, 6 bases. Germline CDR1 SGDLS, CDR2 YYNGEE. The CDR3 has 15 residues. The germline V and J ends were trimmed by 2 bases and 0 bases, with 10 bases remaining between them. The entire variable domain, with the rest obtained from reference TRBV9 and TRBJ2-3, is as follows: DSGVTQTPKHLITATGQRVTLRCSPRSGDLSVYWYQQSLDQGLQFLIQYYNGEERAKGNILERFSAQQFPDLHSELNLSSLELGDSALYFCASSVLGGSTDTQYFGPGTRLTVL.

The gene calls are TRBV10-3 and TRBJ2-5; D unclear. CDR1 is ENHRY and CDR2 is SYGVKD in the germline V gene. This CDR3 comprises 14 residues. The V end lost 0 bases, the J end lost 4 bases, and 9 bases lay between the germline ends. The CDR3 DNA sequence: TGTGCCATCAGTGAGTCGCATTCCCGAGAGACCCAGTACTTC. This translates into CAISESHSRETQYF.

The chain is built from TRBV19 and TRBJ2-2, with 11 bases lining up with TRBD1. The germline V gene has CDR1 LNHDA and CDR2 SQIVND (reference sequence). Trimming took 7 bases from V and 1 from J; bases not matched to a gene: 11. This CDR3 spans 18 amino acids. The CDR3 loop is CASKADRGLVGNTGELFF. The CDR3 DNA sequence: TGTGCCAGTAAGGCGGACAGGGGGCTAGTGGGGAACACCGGGGAGCTGTTTTTT.

This chain connects TRBV6-1 to TRBJ2-2; perhaps TRBD1 as D (6 bases). Germline loops: CDR1 MNHNS, CDR2 SASEGT. The V end lost 7 bases, the J end lost 4 bases, and 16 bases lay between the germline ends. The CDR3 sequence is 15 residues long. DNA for the CDR3: TGTGCCAGCACCGAAATAACAGGGATCACCGGGGAGCTGTTTTTT. It translates to CASTEITGITGELFF.

The chain uses TRBV14 and TRBJ2-5; 7 bases fit TRBD2. CDR1 and CDR2 from the germline V gene are SGHDN and FVKESK. The CDR3 length is 16 residues. V lost 2 bases to trimming and J lost 4 bases; unmatched junction nucleotides: 10. CDR3 protein: CASSQTPRLAGETQYF. The CDR3 DNA follows: TGTGCCAGCAGCCAAACCCCCCGACTAGCCGGAGAGACCCAGTACTTC.

This rearrangement joins TRBV19 to TRBJ1-5; 9 bases align to TRBD1. The V gene end was trimmed by 7 bases and the J gene end by 4 bases; junction bases not matched to a gene: 8. The CDR3 contains 15 residues. CDR1 and CDR2 (germline): LNHDA, SQIVND (reference sequence). The CDR3: CASTPTGGANQPQHF. The CDR3 nucleotides are TGTGCCAGTACCCCGACAGGGGGAGCAAATCAGCCCCAGCATTTT. Drawing the rest from reference TRBV19 and TRBJ1-5, the complete variable domain is DGGITQSPKYLFRKEGQNVTLSCEQNLNHDAMYWYRQDPGQGLRLIYYSQIVNDFQKGDIAEGYSVSREKKESFPLTVTSAQKNPTAFYLCASTPTGGANQPQHFGDGTRLSIL.

The V and J genes are TRBV9 and TRBJ2-3, with 7 bases matching TRBD1. The CDR3 contains 16 residues. The V gene end was trimmed by 4 bases and the J gene end by 4 bases; junction bases not matched to a gene: 12. CDR1 and CDR2 (germline): SGDLS, YYNGEE. In DNA form, the CDR3 reads TGTGCCAGCAGCTTAGGACAGGCCTATGATTCAGATACGCAGTATTTT. The encoded protein is CASSLGQAYDSDTQYF.